One sample yielded the 2 T cell receptor beta chains listed below, sequenced in a study of T cells after yellow fever vaccination. TCRdb redid the calling of the 5' RACE reads with MiXCR, one entry per CDR3 protein. The sample shows roughly 350,000 distinct CDR3 sequences, over 4% of them seen only once. The sequencing here drew on PBMCs, taken 5 days after the yellow fever booster vaccination. These TCRs come from a young man who received the YFV17D yellow fever vaccine.

In this sample, this clonotype turned up many times. The V and J genes are TRBV7-2 and TRBJ1-3; D perhaps matches TRBD1 (5 bases). The V gene lost 2 bases and the J gene lost 2 bases, with 16 bases spanning the gap. The germline CDR1 and CDR2 sequences are SGHTA and FQGNSA. This CDR3 is 17 amino acids long. For the CDR3, the DNA is TGTGCCAGCAGCTTACCGCGGGACCCGATCGCTGGAAACACCATATATTTT. Translating gives CASSLPRDPIAGNTIYF. Filled out from reference TRBV7-2 and TRBJ1-3, the complete variable domain reads GAGVSQSPSNKVTEKGKDVELRCDPISGHTALYWYRQSLGQGLEFLIYFQGNSAPDKSGLPSDRFSAERTGGSVSTLTIQRTQQEDSAVYLCASSLPRDPIAGNTIYFGEGSWLTVV.

This clonotype has more than one count but fewer than ten. J is TRBJ2-1 and V is TRBV6-2 or TRBV6-3, with TRBD1 as a possible D gene (8 bases). The CDR3 is 16 amino acids. Between the trimmed V and J ends, which lost 6 bases and 5 bases, there was a span of 20 bases. CDR1 and CDR2 (germline): MNHEY, SVGEGT. CDR3 sequence: CASRMGRAGGNNEQFF. The CDR3 DNA follows: TGTGCCAGCAGAATGGGGAGGGCAGGGGGCAACAATGAGCAGTTCTTC.